The source of this TCR beta chain is a study of vaccination and CD4 T cells after COVID-19. Overall study context: Comprising six males and four females, the convalescent participants counted two Hispanic individuals among them. For control cultures, the treatment was a CEFX pool, an HIV-1 Nef pool, or no peptide.

CDR3 size: 14 residues. The J segment lost 7 bases and the V segment lost 5 bases, leaving 9 bases of the junction unmatched. Germline CDR1 reads SGHTA; CDR2 reads FQGNSA. Comments on this clonotype: Its matching antigen is unknown.

With the Oncomine TCR Beta short-read assay, DNA from cultured CD4+ T cells was sequenced. TCRdb reanalysed the PCR reads using MiXCR and keeps one entry per CDR3 protein. Of about 20,000 distinct CDR3 sequences listed, around 42% were seen once; the top ten hold over 2.5%. Treatment in this sample: roughly 11-day PBMC culture with coronavirus spike peptide pools or control peptides (ViraFEST assay). J is TRBJ2-3 and V is TRBV7-2; TRBD2 matches at 7 bases. The clonotype comes from a human donor who had recovered from COVID-19. This specimen consisted of CD4+ T cells from blood, cultured in vitro, obtained after SARS-CoV-2 vaccination. This CDR3 reads CASSPRGGGNTQYF. The CDR3 DNA sequence: TGTGCCAGCAGCCCCCGAGGCGGGGGTAATACGCAGTATTTT.